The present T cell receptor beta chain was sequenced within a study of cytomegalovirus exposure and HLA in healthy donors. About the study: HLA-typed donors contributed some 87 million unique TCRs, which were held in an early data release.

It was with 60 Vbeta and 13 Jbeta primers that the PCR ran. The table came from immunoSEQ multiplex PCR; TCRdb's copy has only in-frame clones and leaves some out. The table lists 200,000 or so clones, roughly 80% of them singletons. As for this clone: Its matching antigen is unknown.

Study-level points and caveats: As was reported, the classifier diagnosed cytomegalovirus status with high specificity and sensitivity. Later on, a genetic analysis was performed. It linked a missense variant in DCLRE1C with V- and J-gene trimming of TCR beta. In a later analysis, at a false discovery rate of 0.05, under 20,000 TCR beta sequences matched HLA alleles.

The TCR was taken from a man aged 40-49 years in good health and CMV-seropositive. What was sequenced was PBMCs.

Written as DNA, the CDR3 is TGTGCTAGTGGCCCGGGACAGGGGGTGAATCAGCCCCAGCATTTT. The encoded protein is CASGPGQGVNQPQHF. This chain connects TRBV12-5 to TRBJ1-5; TRBD1 agrees at 11 bases. V shed 6 bases, J shed 4 bases, and the junction held 5 bases outside the gene matches. The germline CDR1 and CDR2 sequences are LGHNT and FRNRAP. The CDR3 has 15 residues.